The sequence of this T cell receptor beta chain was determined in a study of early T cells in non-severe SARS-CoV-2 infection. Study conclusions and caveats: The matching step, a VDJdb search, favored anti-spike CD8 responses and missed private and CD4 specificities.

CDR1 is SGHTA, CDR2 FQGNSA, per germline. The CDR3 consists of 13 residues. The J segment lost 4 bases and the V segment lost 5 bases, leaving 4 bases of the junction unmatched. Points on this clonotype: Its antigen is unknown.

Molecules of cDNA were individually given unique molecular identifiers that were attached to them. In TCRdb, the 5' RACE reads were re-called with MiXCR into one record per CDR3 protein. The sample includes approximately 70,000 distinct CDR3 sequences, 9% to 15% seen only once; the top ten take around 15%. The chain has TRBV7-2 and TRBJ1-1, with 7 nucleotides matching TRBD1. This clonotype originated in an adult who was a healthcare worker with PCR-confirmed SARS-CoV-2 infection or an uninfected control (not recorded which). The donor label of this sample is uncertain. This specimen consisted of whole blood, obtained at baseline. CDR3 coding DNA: TGTGCCAGCAGCGGACACAGGGGCACTGAAGCTTTCTTT. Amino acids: CASSGHRGTEAFF.